This T cell receptor beta chain was captured by sequencing in a study of molecular identifiers for immune sequencing clone quantification. Background on the study: RNA, taken in replicates from roughly 21,000 or 96,000 naive CD8 cells, was split five ways, with four sequenced. Study conclusions and caveats: Clones that exceeded 20 RNA copies held over 98% of effector molecules, yet under 1% in naive cells.

Researchers sorted naive CD8 T cells as cells that were CD8+CD4-CCR7+CD45RA+. The CDR3 is 14 amino acids. Germline V gives CDR1 MGHDK, CDR2 SYGVNS. Trimming left V 2 bases short and J 6 bases short, with 11 bases between. Methods described previously were used for bulk TCR libraries, and listed TCR primers were applied. TCRdb re-derived calls from the PCR reads in MiXCR, one entry per CDR3 protein. The top ten hold 0.6% to 0.9% of the sample, which has hundreds of thousands of distinct CDR3 sequences, about 25% seen once. The table lists this clonotype with a few counts. No antigen is known for it. Sequenced input: naive CD8+ T cells from blood, with Jurkat cell RNA spiked in. Subset in this sample: FACS-sorted CD8+CD4-CCR7+CD45RA+ naive T cells. This clonotype was sampled from a human donor in good health. Some libraries in this study had Jurkat cell RNA spiked in. V usage is TRBV25-1 and J usage is TRBJ2-1; D may be TRBD2 (5 bases). The CDR3 DNA follows: TGTGCCAGCAGTGAACTCTCGGACTTCAATGAGCAGTTCTTC. It yields the protein CASSELSDFNEQFF.